The source of this T cell receptor beta chain is a study of cytomegalovirus exposure and HLA in healthy donors. Study-wide background: Within the Caucasian-associated ancestry cluster were around 80% of the 398 genotyped donors.

Whole-study findings and limits: The analysis excluded some indistinguishable V segments, including TRBV6-2 and TRBV6-3. In a later analysis, V- and J-gene trimming of beta chains associated with a DCLRE1C missense variant, replicated independently.

Points on this clone: The antigen is not known.

PCR primers comprised 60 Vbeta and 13 Jbeta primers. Profiling relied on immunoSEQ multiplex PCR, and the TCRdb table lists in-frame clones only, not all of them. The data show roughly 190,000 clones, more than 65% seen once. There are 16 residues in the CDR3. Germline values: CDR1 SGDLS, CDR2 YYNGEE. Losses at the gene ends were 0 bases for V and 6 bases for J; bases not matched to a gene: 7. Sequencing was carried out using PBMCs. The origin of this receptor is a man in his forties or fifties in good health and CMV-seronegative. The chain joins TRBV9 to TRBJ2-3; 10 bases fit TRBD2. CDR3 sequence: CASSVAERGGPDTQYF. The CDR3 nucleotides read TGTGCCAGCAGCGTAGCTGAGCGGGGGGGCCCCGATACGCAGTATTTT.